Sequencing of this T cell receptor (beta chain) was carried out in a study of cytomegalovirus exposure and HLA in healthy donors. Study as a whole: Caucasian-associated ancestry cluster membership applied to approximately 80% of approximately 420 genotyped donors. Broader study findings: Accurate prediction of HLA-A and HLA-B alleles (for most subjects) was reportedly achieved from TCR beta sequences.

This CDR3 is 15 amino acids long. Germline V gene sequence: CDR1 PRHDT, CDR2 FYEKMQ (reference sequence). J was trimmed by 4 bases and V by 1 base; bases with no gene match: 6. Healthy individuals who donated bone marrow served as the donors. A remark on this clone: What it binds is unknown.

Use of 60 Vbeta and 13 Jbeta primers characterized the PCR. Original methodology: Later, an analysis found around 77 million unique TCR beta chains, and about 10 million of these were shared. This table comes from immunoSEQ multiplex PCR, and its TCRdb copy is limited to in-frame clones, with some not included. V and J calls and clone size are given by that table; D and trimming were obtained from the DNA. The sample carries tens of thousands of clones, 70% to 80% recorded once. Sequencing was performed on PBMCs. The origin of this receptor is a man between 35 and 55 years old in good health and CMV-seropositive. The rearrangement joins TRBV13 to TRBJ2-7; 8 nucleotides line up with TRBD2. The CDR3 coding sequence is TGTGCCAGCAGCTTAGAGCGGGAGAAACGTTACGAGCAGTACTTC. It codes for CASSLEREKRYEQYF.